These 21 T cell receptor beta chains originate from one sample sequenced in a study of T cell changes during pregnancy in multiple sclerosis. The data were produced by immunoSEQ multiplex PCR, yet TCRdb's version contains in-frame clones alone and is incomplete. The sample consists of 95,000 to 100,000 clones, about 91% of them appearing once. Sequencing used peripheral blood, obtained in the second trimester of pregnancy. The source is a female donor with multiple sclerosis, enrolled in a pregnancy study.

V is TRBV5-1 and J is TRBJ1-2; 10 bases are a match to TRBD1. V shed 0 bases, J shed 4 bases, and the junction held 3 bases outside the gene matches. The CDR3 has 15 residues. Germline loops: CDR1 SGHRS, CDR2 YFSETQ. The CDR3 nucleotides are TGCGCCAGCAGCTTGGAAGGACAGGGGGGCTATGGCTACACCTTC. Residues: CASSLEGQGGYGYTF.

This chain joins TRBV11-2 and TRBJ2-5; the match to TRBD2 covers 8 bases. Germline assignment: CDR1 SGHAT and CDR2 FQNNGV. CDR3 length: 15 amino acids. V gave up 5 bases and J gave up 1 base; unmatched junction bases: 6. CDR3 DNA: TGTGCCAGCAGCCCCGGGACTAGGCCCCAAGAGACCCAGTACTTC. Translating gives CASSPGTRPQETQYF.

The rearrangement joins TRBV11-3 to TRBJ2-1; TRBD2 aligns across 11 bases. Per germline, CDR1 SGHNT and CDR2 YENEEA. After removal of 5 bases from V and 3 bases from J, the junction contained 15 bases not matched to a gene. The CDR3 runs to 19 residues. The CDR3 coding sequence is TGTGCCAGCAGCCGCAAAGGGACTAGCGGACCTAGGGGCTACAATGAGCAGTTCTTC. This translates into CASSRKGTSGPRGYNEQFF.

The rearrangement links TRBV28 to TRBJ1-3, with D uncertain. Trimming shortened V by 4 bases and J by 0 bases, and 7 bases separated the two germline ends. From germline, CDR1 is MDHEN and CDR2 SYDVKM. This CDR3 comprises 14 residues. The CDR3 DNA reads as TGTGCCAGCAGTTGGGCGGGCTCTGGAAACACCATATATTTT. Its protein product is CASSWAGSGNTIYF.

V usage is TRBV29-1 and J usage is TRBJ1-2; 7 bases agree with TRBD1. The CDR3 spans 15 residues. The V segment lost 0 bases and the J segment 1 base; nucleotides outside the gene matches: 5. The germline CDR1 and CDR2 sequences are SQVTM and ANQGSEA. Written as DNA, the CDR3 is TGCAGCGTTGAAGACCGACAGGGAATTAACTATGGCTACACCTTC. Translation gives CSVEDRQGINYGYTF.

The chain is built from TRBV2 and TRBJ1-2; possibly TRBD1 for D (6 bases). Germline V lookup: CDR1 SNHLY, CDR2 FYNNEI. V gave up 5 bases and J gave up 4 bases, with 11 bases separating them. The CDR3 is 13 residues long. Here the CDR3 DNA reads TGTGCCAGCAGTAAGGACAGAAGCTATGGCTACACCTTC. Translation gives CASSKDRSYGYTF.

The chain carries TRBV5-1 and TRBJ2-1, with TRBD2 identical over 11 bases. Trimming cost V 4 bases and J 0 bases; bases outside gene matches: 3. Germline V gene sequence: CDR1 SGHRS, CDR2 YFSETQ. The length of the CDR3 is 16 residues. CDR3 loop: CASSPGLAASYNEQFF. CDR3 nucleotide sequence: TGCGCCAGCAGCCCGGGACTAGCGGCCTCCTACAATGAGCAGTTCTTC. The full variable domain, in which reference TRBV5-1 and TRBJ2-1 provide the parts outside the CDR3, is KAGVTQTPRYLIKTRGQQVTLSCSPISGHRSVSWYQQTPGQGLQFLFEYFSETQRNKGNFPGRFSGRQFSNSRSEMNVSTLELGDSALYLCASSPGLAASYNEQFFGPGTRLTVL.

The chain links TRBV7-8 to TRBJ2-2; TRBD1 agrees at 8 bases. The germline CDR1 and CDR2 sequences are SGHVS and FQNEAQ. Germline trimming cut 0 bases from V and 2 bases from J; bases unmatched to any gene: 2. The CDR3 spans 16 residues. CDR3 DNA sequence: TGTGCCAGCAGCTTAGCTGGGACAGGTAACACCGGGGAGCTGTTTTTT. Its translation is CASSLAGTGNTGELFF.

This rearrangement joins TRBV28 to TRBJ2-2; D might be TRBD2 (5 bases). Trimming shortened V by 2 bases and J by 5 bases, and 9 bases separated the two germline ends. The CDR3 is 14 residues long. Germline V lookup: CDR1 MDHEN, CDR2 SYDVKM. This CDR3 is CASSLGPGTGELFF. CDR3 in DNA: TGTGCCAGCAGTTTAGGACCGGGGACCGGGGAGCTGTTTTTT.

The table lists this clone with a count of one. The rearrangement uses TRBV5-4 and TRBJ2-1, with TRBD2 as a possible D gene (5 bases). The CDR3 runs to 13 residues. Germline loops: CDR1 SGHNT, CDR2 YYREEE (reference sequence). V lost 3 bases and J 4 bases, leaving 8 bases between the germline ends. CDR3 sequence (DNA): TGTGCCAGCAGCTGGACTCTATACAATGAGCAGTTCTTC. Translated, it gives CASSWTLYNEQFF.

The rearrangement links TRBV27 to TRBJ2-7; D unclear. The V gene's germline CDR1 is MNHEY and CDR2 SMNVEV (reference sequence). Trimming stripped 4 bases from V and 7 bases from J, with 11 bases between. The CDR3 has 12 residues. Here the CDR3 reads CASSWAGGEQYF. The CDR3 bases are TGTGCCAGCAGTTGGGCCGGTGGGGAGCAGTACTTC.

The J gene is TRBJ2-4, the V gene TRBV5-8, with 7 bases lining up with TRBD1. This CDR3 comprises 18 residues. CDR1 SGHTS and CDR2 YDEGEE come from the germline V gene. V trimming: 4 bases; J trimming: 0 bases; junction bases outside the gene matches: 13. The CDR3 loop is CASSPGQRHSLAKNIQYF. CDR3 nucleotide sequence: TGTGCCAGCAGCCCGGGACAGCGCCATTCCTTAGCCAAAAACATTCAGTACTTC.

The CDR3 loop is CASSETWTTREYF. The CDR3 DNA sequence: TGTGCCAGCAGTGAGACGTGGACCACTAGGGAGTATTTT. The chain links TRBV2 to TRBJ2-3; D might be TRBD2 (5 bases). The V end lost 3 bases, the J end lost 13 bases, and 17 bases lay between the germline ends. Germline V gene sequence: CDR1 SNHLY, CDR2 FYNNEI. The CDR3 loop spans 13 amino acids.

V is TRBV19 and J is TRBJ2-7; D may be TRBD1 (6 bases). V gave up 5 bases and J gave up 0 bases, with 14 bases separating them. Germline values: CDR1 LNHDA, CDR2 SQIVND (reference sequence). The CDR3 length is 15 residues. The CDR3, as DNA: TGTGCCAGTAGTCCAGGGGACCTGAGCTCCTACGAGCAGTACTTC. The encoded protein is CASSPGDLSSYEQYF.

This clone was seen a handful of times. The chain has TRBV6-5 and TRBJ2-2, with 8 positions matching TRBD2. V trimming: 8 bases; J trimming: 6 bases; junction bases outside the gene matches: 8. CDR1 is MNHEY, CDR2 SVGAGI, per germline. The CDR3 loop spans 14 amino acids. This chain's CDR3 is CASAGLARSGELFF. Written as DNA, the CDR3 is TGTGCCAGCGCTGGACTAGCCAGATCCGGGGAGCTGTTTTTT.

The chain joins TRBV4-1 to TRBJ2-1; D uncertain. Trimming shortened V by 0 bases and J by 0 bases, and 15 bases separated the two germline ends. The CDR3 is 18 amino acids. Germline V gene lookup returns CDR1 MGHRA and CDR2 YSYEKL. The CDR3 here is CASSQDSGPMSSYNEQFF. CDR3 sequence (DNA): TGCGCCAGCAGCCAAGATTCTGGGCCAATGAGCTCCTACAATGAGCAGTTCTTC.

This rearrangement joins TRBV21-1 to TRBJ2-1; the table calls TRBD2, which could not be checked here. TRBV21-1 counts as a pseudogene. The CDR3 runs 16 residues. This CDR3 is CASRPPLASSYNEQFF. The DNA for the CDR3 is TGTGCCAGCAGACCCCCCCTAGCTAGCTCCTACAATGAGCAGTTCTTC.

The V and J genes are TRBV28 and TRBJ2-6, with D possibly matching TRBD1 (6 bases). This CDR3 has 15 residues. The germline V gene has CDR1 MDHEN and CDR2 SYDVKM. The V end was cut by 6 bases, the J end by 2 bases, with 11 bases between. The DNA of the CDR3 is TGTGCCAGCAGGCAACAGGGTGCTGGGGCCAACGTCCTGACTTTC. Residues: CASRQQGAGANVLTF.

V gene TRBV2 combines with J gene TRBJ2-1; 10 positions agree with TRBD2. Germline V lookup: CDR1 SNHLY, CDR2 FYNNEI. The V gene end was trimmed by 6 bases and the J gene end by 7 bases; junction bases not matched to a gene: 9. The CDR3 runs to 15 residues. CDR3 residues: CASSRQGLAPNEQFF. The CDR3 DNA is TGTGCCAGCAGCAGGCAGGGACTAGCGCCGAATGAGCAGTTCTTC.

This chain connects TRBV18 to TRBJ1-2, with a weak D call TRBD1 (6 bases). The V end lost 2 bases, the J end lost 0 bases, and 16 bases lay between the germline ends. This CDR3 has 17 amino acids. Germline values: CDR1 KGHSH, CDR2 LQKENI. CDR3 residues: CASSPLWGPPANYGYTF. The CDR3 DNA reads as TGTGCCAGCTCACCATTGTGGGGGCCGCCTGCTAACTATGGCTACACCTTC.

V is TRBV27 and J is TRBJ1-2; D is undetermined. V shed 2 bases and J shed 2 bases, with 6 bases lying between them. Germline V gives CDR1 MNHEY, CDR2 SMNVEV (reference sequence). This CDR3 has 13 amino acids. The DNA for the CDR3 is TGTGCCAGCAGTTTAGGCCAGAACTATGGCTACACCTTC. Translation gives CASSLGQNYGYTF.